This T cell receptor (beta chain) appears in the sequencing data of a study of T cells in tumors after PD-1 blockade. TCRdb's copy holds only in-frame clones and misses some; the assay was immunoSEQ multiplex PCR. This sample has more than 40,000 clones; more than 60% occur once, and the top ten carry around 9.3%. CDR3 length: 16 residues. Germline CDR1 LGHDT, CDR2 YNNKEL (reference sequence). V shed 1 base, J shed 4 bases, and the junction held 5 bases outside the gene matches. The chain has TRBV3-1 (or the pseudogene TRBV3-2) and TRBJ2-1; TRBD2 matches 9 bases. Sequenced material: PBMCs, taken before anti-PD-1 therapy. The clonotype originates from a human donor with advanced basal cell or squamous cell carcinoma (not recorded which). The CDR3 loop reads CASSQGSSGVYNEQFF. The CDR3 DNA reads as TGTGCCAGCAGCCAAGGGTCTAGCGGGGTATACAATGAGCAGTTCTTC.